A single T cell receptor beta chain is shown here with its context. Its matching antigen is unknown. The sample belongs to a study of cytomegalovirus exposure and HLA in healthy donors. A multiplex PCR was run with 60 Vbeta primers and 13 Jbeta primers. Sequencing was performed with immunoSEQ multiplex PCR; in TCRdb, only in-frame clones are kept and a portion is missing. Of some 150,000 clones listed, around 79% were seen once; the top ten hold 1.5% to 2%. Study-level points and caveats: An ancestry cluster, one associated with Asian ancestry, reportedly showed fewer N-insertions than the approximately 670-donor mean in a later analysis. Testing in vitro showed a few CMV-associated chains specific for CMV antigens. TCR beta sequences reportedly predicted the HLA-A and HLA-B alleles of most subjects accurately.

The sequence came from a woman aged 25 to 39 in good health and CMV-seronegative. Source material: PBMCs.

CDR3 coding DNA: TGTGCCAGCTTGACCGGGCGGGATGAGCAGTTCTTC. Protein: CASLTGRDEQFF. V gene TRBV18 combines with J gene TRBJ2-1; D perhaps matches TRBD2 (5 bases). This CDR3 contains 12 residues. Looked up from germline, CDR1 is KGHSH and CDR2 is LQKENI. Trimming took off 7 bases at V and 8 bases at J, with 12 bases between the two ends.